Below, 9 T cell receptor beta chains from the same sample are listed, as sequenced in a study of blood T cells in healthy people across ages. PCR was performed a second time for roughly 7 to 12 cycles using a sample-barcoded 5' primer and a J-beta primer mix. TCRdb processed the 5' RACE reads anew with MiXCR; each CDR3 protein has one entry. The table has roughly 1.5 million distinct CDR3 sequences, roughly two fifths seen once. Sequenced input: blood. These receptors all come from a woman between 18 and 29 years old in good health.

The chain links TRBV4-2 to TRBJ2-1; D ambiguous. CDR1 and CDR2 from the germline V gene are LGHNA and YNFKEQ. The CDR3 spans 15 residues. Trimming removed 0 bases at V and 2 bases at J, with 8 bases between. The CDR3 DNA reads as TGTGCCAGCAGCCAAGATCGCTTAACCTACAATGAGCAGTTCTTC. Amino acid sequence: CASSQDRLTYNEQFF.

CDR3 protein: CASRRGQAGLHNEQFF. CDR3 DNA: TGTGCCAGCAGACGTGGGCAGGCGGGACTACACAATGAGCAGTTCTTC. The V and J genes are TRBV12-1 and TRBJ2-1; the table calls TRBD2, which could not be checked here. TRBV12-1 is a listed pseudogene. CDR3 length: 16 residues.

The chain recombines TRBV12-3 or TRBV12-4 with TRBJ1-3; D remains unclear. The length of the CDR3 is 16 residues. Trimming took off 3 bases at V and 0 bases at J, with 12 bases between the two ends. The CDR3 nucleotides read TGTGCCAGCAGTTTCCAAATAGGATCCTCTGGAAACACCATATATTTT. Translation gives CASSFQIGSSGNTIYF.

J is TRBJ1-6 and V is TRBV4-3; a possible D gene is TRBD1 (5 bases). Germline loops: CDR1 LGHNA, CDR2 YSLEER. There are 17 residues in the CDR3. Trimming left V 1 base short and J 4 bases short, with 14 bases between. CDR3 in amino acids: CASSQGGPAHYNSPLHF. The CDR3 nucleotides read TGCGCCAGCAGCCAAGGGGGCCCAGCCCATTATAATTCACCCCTCCACTTT.

This clonotype was observed at least ten times. The chain is built from TRBV25-1 and TRBJ2-7; D is unclear. The CDR3 is made up of 11 amino acids. V lost 3 bases, J lost 4 bases, and 4 bases lay in between. Germline assignment: CDR1 MGHDK and CDR2 SYGVNS. This CDR3 is CASSDEYEQYF. For the CDR3, the DNA is TGTGCCAGCAGTGATGAGTACGAGCAGTACTTC.

V is TRBV20-1 and J is TRBJ2-1, with 10 bases aligning to TRBD2. The CDR3 extends over 15 amino acids. Trimming at V came to 3 bases and at J to 4 bases, leaving 6 bases not matched to a gene. CDR1 DFQATT and CDR2 SNEGSKA come from the germline V gene (reference sequence). The CDR3 loop reads CSASPASGGYNEQFF. The DNA of the CDR3 is TGCAGTGCTAGCCCGGCTAGCGGGGGTTACAATGAGCAGTTCTTC.

The J gene is TRBJ2-7, the V gene TRBV21-1; the table's D call TRBD1 went unverified against the DNA. TRBV21-1 is a pseudogene locus. The CDR3 consists of 14 residues. Here the CDR3 reads CASRWARVRYEQYF. In DNA, the CDR3 is TGTGCCAGCAGATGGGCCAGGGTCCGGTACGAGCAGTACTTC.

The chain combines TRBV12-3 or TRBV12-4 with TRBJ1-6; 10 bases line up with TRBD1. J was trimmed by 8 bases and V by 5 bases; bases with no gene match: 3. The CDR3 consists of 14 residues. The CDR3 reads CASSRDRGYSPLHF. Written as DNA, the CDR3 is TGTGCCAGCAGTAGGGACAGGGGCTATTCACCCCTCCACTTT.

This clonotype was picked up a small number of times. The rearrangement links TRBV4-3 to TRBJ2-7; possibly TRBD1 for D (6 bases). Trimming removed 0 bases from V and 7 bases from J, with 19 bases in between. This CDR3 comprises 16 residues. Germline-derived CDR1 and CDR2 are LGHNA and YSLEER. The CDR3 region is CASSQDPLAQRGEQYF. CDR3 coding DNA: TGCGCCAGCAGCCAAGATCCCCTAGCTCAGAGGGGGGAGCAGTACTTC.